This TCR beta chain was profiled in a study of blood T cells in healthy people across ages. Germline V lookup: CDR1 SGHTA, CDR2 FQGNSA. The ends were cut back, 2 bases at V and 9 bases at J, with 11 bases in the middle. This CDR3 is 14 amino acids long. The authors ran a second PCR of about 7 to 11 cycles using a sample-barcoded 5' primer and a J-beta primer mix. A template-switch adaptor that had 12 random nucleotides put a tag on each cDNA molecule. MiXCR, applied by TCRdb to the 5' RACE reads, yields one record per CDR3 protein. The data show 590,000 or so distinct CDR3 sequences, about 30% seen once. This clonotype came up many times.

V usage is TRBV7-2 and J usage is TRBJ1-6; maybe TRBD1 (5 bases). This TCR derives from a woman older than 75 in good health. The sequencing input was blood. For the CDR3, the DNA is TGTGCCAGCAGCTTACTGGGGGTTGGTTCACCCCTCCACTTT. This codes for CASSLLGVGSPLHF.